This T cell receptor (beta chain) was observed in a study of T cells in Graves' hyperthyroidism and ophthalmopathy. CDR1 and CDR2 from the germline V gene are DFQATT and SNEGSKA (reference sequence). The CDR3 is 13 residues long. Trimming pared 3 bases from V and 3 bases from J, leaving 9 bases between. Amplification of TCR beta CDR3 regions used RNA as the template. During a first-round RT-PCR of the TCR CDR3, the HTBI primer set was used. TCRdb recomputed calls from the multiplex PCR reads with MiXCR, one row per CDR3 protein. This sample carries 450,000 to 600,000 distinct CDR3 sequences, less than 20% of them seen once, and the ten largest clones take over 45%. Notes on this clonotype: Its antigen is as yet unknown.

General observations from the study: A model of 13 V-J pairs discriminated ophthalmopathy from stable hyperthyroidism. In validation, the model predicted ophthalmopathy. These predictions came a median about 6.5 months before onset. Most thyroid-expanded clonotypes above 0.001 were also found in blood.

Exclusion of a patient resulted from uncontrolled infection, other autoimmune disease, pregnancy or lactation. This TCR derives from a man aged 40-50 years with Graves' ophthalmopathy. Sample: blood. The chain is built from TRBV20-1 and TRBJ1-5, with D uncertain. The CDR3 reads CSAREGLNQPQHF. As DNA, the CDR3 is TGCAGTGCTAGGGAGGGCCTCAATCAGCCCCAGCATTTT.